These T cell receptor beta chains were read from a single sample in a study of blood T cell repertoires in COVID-19. TCRdb's table, derived via immunoSEQ multiplex PCR, lists solely in-frame clones and lacks some. The sample contains 120,000 or so clones, 70% to 90% of which appear only once. The specimen was peripheral blood. Receptors were obtained from an elderly woman with acute or convalescent COVID-19. CDR3s include the opening cysteine and the closing phenylalanine or tryptophan. Each record gives: J gene, clone size, V gene, CDR3 protein. Clone size is given for some rows only: seen once, a few or many times, or a class if the clone is expanded.

TRBJ2-5,NA,TRBV28,CATDNLGLAGLETQYF
TRBJ2-2,NA,TRBV7-9,CASSLSALSTGELFF
TRBJ1-1,NA,TRBV5-1,CASISGGGMNTEAFF
TRBJ2-3,once,TRBV7-9,CASSPRGGVSTDTQYF
TRBJ2-1,NA,TRBV3-1/TRBV3-2,CASSPGGLGSSSYNEQFF
TRBJ2-7,once,TRBV7-6,CASSYAPGQGFGEQYF
TRBJ2-7,NA,TRBV3-1/TRBV3-2,CASSQDLSEDEQYF
TRBJ1-2,NA,TRBV19,CASSRKDRGYGYTF
TRBJ1-1,NA,TRBV5-1,CASSYDRGGGEAFF
TRBJ1-5,NA,TRBV19,CASSPDRVRFQPQHF
TRBJ2-7,NA,TRBV6-5,CASSWRSGSNEQYF
TRBJ1-2,NA,TRBV5-5,CASTLNVGPRGYTF
TRBJ1-3,few,TRBV7-9,CASSLLQSSGNTIYF
TRBJ2-1,NA,TRBV28,CASSLGRYEQFF
TRBJ1-5,once,TRBV6-6,CATNLDRLQPQHF
TRBJ1-1,NA,TRBV5-1,CASRVGATGGNTEAFF
TRBJ1-5,NA,TRBV19,CASTDRGGASNQPQHF
TRBJ1-3,NA,TRBV6-5,CASSYGTGTTGDTIYF
TRBJ1-6,NA,TRBV2,CASSERQGDNSPLHF
TRBJ2-7,NA,TRBV10-3,CAIRDTSPVGEQYF
TRBJ1-1,NA,TRBV6-5,CASTRNRQSNTEAFF
TRBJ1-2,NA,TRBV9,CASSVDRGAYGYTF
TRBJ2-3,NA,TRBV5-1,CASTRTGEGTDTQYF
TRBJ2-7,NA,TRBV10-3,CAISEGQGHEQYF
TRBJ2-3,NA,TRBV4-1,CASSRGENTDTQYF
TRBJ1-2,NA,TRBV4-3,CASSQEKGQGFYGYTF
TRBJ1-2,NA,TRBV29-1,CSVEGRAYGYTF
TRBJ2-4,NA,TRBV2,CASSPGTGDRAKNIQYF
TRBJ2-1,NA,TRBV4-2,CASSPSLSGPYNEQFF
TRBJ2-1,NA,TRBV7-9,CASSILAGSSNEQFF
TRBJ2-1,NA,TRBV5-1,CASSQFAGTSGVNEQFF
TRBJ1-1,NA,TRBV7-3,CASSSPDRGDTEAFF
TRBJ1-2,NA,TRBV9,CASSVGDYGYTF
TRBJ2-3,NA,TRBV7-7,CASSLANGVTDTQYF
TRBJ1-2,NA,TRBV2,CASSDRTGLDGYTF
TRBJ1-3,NA,TRBV27,CASSFSGTGRGGLYF
TRBJ2-7,NA,TRBV12-3/TRBV12-4,CASSLQQGALQYF
TRBJ2-3,once,TRBV18,CASSPGLESTDTQYF
TRBJ1-3,NA,TRBV18,CASSSSTIGNTIYF
TRBJ1-4,NA,TRBV4-3,CASSQEGRGGEKLFF
TRBJ1-2,NA,TRBV4-3,CASSQDAGGLGYTF
TRBJ2-3,NA,TRBV10-3,CAISGSGALYTDTQYF
TRBJ2-7,NA,TRBV7-2,CASSLHGDRGLYEQYF
TRBJ1-5,NA,TRBV6-6,CASRTDGGVQPQHF